The following is a T cell receptor beta chain sequence with its context. This clone was detected many times. The target of this receptor is not known. No base quality values were provided; no much bigger clone lies one nucleotide off. Sequences GTSNPN (CDR1) and SVGIG (CDR2) are obtained from the germline V gene (reference sequence). Taken from cysteine to phenylalanine, the CDR3 has 15 residues. Kept here is only the CDR3 DNA, which spans 45 bases and is read in frame from base 1. After removal of 5 bases from V and 6 bases from J, the junction retains 11 bases not matched to a gene. No patient had received any treatment before thyroid surgery. The study retrospectively analysed patient clinical samples collected from about 2012 to 2019 using T-cell receptor beta sequencing. The receptor library was made with PCR. The instrument given in TCRdb is Illumina HiSeq 4000. High-throughput sequencing was used to profile the TCR beta-chain CDR3 region of every patient. Concerning the study's data processing: The researchers built a classifier to tell apart papillary thyroid cancer patients with distant metastasis, based on CDR3 differences among clinicopathological groups. The Shannon index was used to measure repertoire diversity, and the Morisita-Horn index was used to measure how similar tumor and blood repertoires were. TCRdb reanalyzed the raw reads on its own, using fastp at Q25 for trimming and MiXCR for clone calling, and kept in-frame beta chains. The V and J calls were determined by TCRdb, not by the authors. The sample includes approximately 13,000 clones, with over 9.5% observed a single time. The ten largest clones add up to roughly 15% of the sample.

The sample is drawn from a study of metastatic and nonmetastatic thyroid tumors (dated by TCRdb to the early 2020s). For context, the study as a whole: The researchers compared repertoires between peripheral blood samples and tumor or nodule tissue samples from patients with malignant or benign thyroid disease. Overall study results and their limits: In both blood and tumor samples, TCR beta diversity was reported to be significantly higher in malignant tumors than in benign nodules.

Recombination connected TRBV30 to TRBJ1-4, and 8 junctional nucleotides match TRBD1. The clonotype originates from a female donor with papillary thyroid cancer or a benign thyroid nodule (not recorded which). Some clones in this sample may be carry-over from other donors' samples. Sequenced sample: blood. The DNA sequence is given as TGTGCCTGGGGGGCCAGGACAGGGATGGATGAAAAACTGTTTTTT. It is translated as CAWGARTGMDEKLFF.